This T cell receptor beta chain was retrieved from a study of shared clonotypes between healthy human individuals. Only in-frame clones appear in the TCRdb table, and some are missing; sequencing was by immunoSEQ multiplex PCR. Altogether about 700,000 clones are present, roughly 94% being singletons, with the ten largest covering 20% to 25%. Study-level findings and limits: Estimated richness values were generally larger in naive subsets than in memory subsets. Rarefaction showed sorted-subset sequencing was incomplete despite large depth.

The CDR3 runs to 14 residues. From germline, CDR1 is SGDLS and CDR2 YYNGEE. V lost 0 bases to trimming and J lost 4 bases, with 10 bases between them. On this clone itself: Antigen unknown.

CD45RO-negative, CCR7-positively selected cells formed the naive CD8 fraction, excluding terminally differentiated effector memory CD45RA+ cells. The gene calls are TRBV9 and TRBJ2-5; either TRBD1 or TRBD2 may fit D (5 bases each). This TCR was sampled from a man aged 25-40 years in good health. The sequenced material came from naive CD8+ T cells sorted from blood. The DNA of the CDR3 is TGTGCCAGCAGCGTAGCCCCCGGGGCAGAGACCCAGTACTTC. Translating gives CASSVAPGAETQYF.